This T cell receptor (beta chain) was recovered during a study of T cell responses to AZD1222 COVID-19 vaccine (dated by TCRdb to the early 2020s). About the study as a whole: A total of more than 230 trial participants underwent TCR sequencing, of whom some 210 received two doses of AZD1222 and roughly 25 received two doses of the MenACWY control vaccine. Trial participants were enrolled into age subgroups of 18-55, 56-69 and 70-plus years, which contained 148, 28 and 57 TCR-sequenced participants, respectively.

The CDR3 regions of human TCRbeta chains were analyzed by immunosequencing. The original pipeline was this. Repertoire TCRs were matched against a reference library of SARS-CoV-2-specific TCRs generated with the MIRA antigen-specificity platform. Breadth was defined as the fraction of unique TCRs that were SARS-CoV-2-associated, and depth was defined as the fraction of total T cells that were SARS-CoV-2-associated. Using the MIRA data, every spike-specific TCR was mapped to the spike region that the TCR reacted to and assigned to either a CD4 or a CD8 class. Log10-transformed breadth and depth values were compared by one-way ANOVA with Sidak's multiple comparisons tests. TCRdb obtained this table from immuneACCESS and retained in-frame rearrangements with V and J assigned. These tables miss some clones; where compared with another copy, unresolved V genes account for less than half of the shortfall, and the remainder is unexplained. That table supplies the V and J calls and clone size; D and trimming were determined from the DNA. The sample has about 110,000 clones on record, about 90% of them singletons. About 16% of the sample comes from the top ten.

Regarding this clone: Its specific antigen is unknown. No much larger clone is present one base from it, and per-base qualities are unavailable.

The CDR3 spans 16 residues, from the cysteine through the phenylalanine. Only CDR3 DNA is held: 48 bases, read in frame from base 1. Looking up the germline V gene (reference sequence) yields CDR1 SGHNT and CDR2 YYREEE. V is pared back by 3 bases and J by 0 bases, with 13 bases lying between the germline termini. What this sample's time point label stands for: about 28 days (+/-7) after the second vaccine dose. AZD1222 recipients whose second dose came at about 4 weeks and those whose second dose came at about 12 weeks were combined into one group, since spike-specific TCR depth and breadth did not differ between the two schedules. Samples from vaccinated people were obtained from the UK trials COV001 and COV002, which included a single-blind randomized controlled phase 2/3 trial of AZD1222 (ChAdOx1 nCoV-19) in healthy adults. For TCRbeta chain sequencing, PBMC samples from trial participants were taken at day 0 and at day 28 after the second dose.

Overall study results and their limits: The 56-69-year group was small, and its depth increase did not reach significance, likely because of low power. Because no day 14 peak-response samples were available, the repertoires could be characterized only after the peak T cell response. After two AZD1222 doses, both the breadth and the depth of spike-specific TCRs were significantly higher than at day 0 and than in MenACWY recipients. Vaccine-associated CD4 TCRs spanned the whole spike protein, with dominant responses in regions 160-218 and 743-854. Most participants were white British and females outnumbered males, and the authors suggested that clonal diversity may have been underestimated. Reportedly, almost half of the unique spike-specific TCRs recognized epitopes lying outside the regions that are mutated in the B.1.351 and B.1.1.7 variants. Conclusions about previously exposed vaccinees were limited because only six AZD1222 recipients were SARS-CoV-2 seropositive at baseline.

This TCR was recovered from an adult who received the AZD1222 COVID-19 vaccine. The sequence is built from TRBV5-4 and TRBJ2-1; D gene: possibly TRBD1, on 5 matching bases. The sequencing used peripheral blood, collected 28 days after the second AZD1222 dose. The DNA reads TGTGCCAGCAGCTCGATTGGGGCGAGCTCCTACAATGAGCAGTTCTTC. This gives the protein CASSSIGASSYNEQFF. With the portions outside the CDR3 filled from the reference TRBV5-4 and TRBJ2-1 genes, the complete variable region becomes ETGVTQSPTHLIKTRGQQVTLRCSSQSGHNTVSWYQQALGQGPQFIFQYYREEENGRGNFPPRFSGLQFPNYSSELNVNALELDDSALYLCASSSIGASSYNEQFFGPGTRLTVL.